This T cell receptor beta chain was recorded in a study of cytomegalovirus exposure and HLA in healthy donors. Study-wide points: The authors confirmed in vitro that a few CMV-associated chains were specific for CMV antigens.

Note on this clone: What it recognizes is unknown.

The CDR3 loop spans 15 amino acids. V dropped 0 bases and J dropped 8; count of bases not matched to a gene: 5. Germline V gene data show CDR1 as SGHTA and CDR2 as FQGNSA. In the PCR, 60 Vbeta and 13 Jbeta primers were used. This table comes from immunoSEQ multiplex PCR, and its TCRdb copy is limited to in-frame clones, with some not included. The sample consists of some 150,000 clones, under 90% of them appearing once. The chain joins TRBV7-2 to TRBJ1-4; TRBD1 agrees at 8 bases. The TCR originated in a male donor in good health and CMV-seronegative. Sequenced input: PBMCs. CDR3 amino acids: CASSLARGHGEKLFF. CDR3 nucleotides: TGTGCCAGCAGCTTAGCCAGGGGGCACGGGGAAAAACTGTTTTTT.